This T cell receptor (beta chain) was profiled in a study of blood T cell repertoires in COVID-19. The CDR3 loop spans 13 amino acids. Germline CDR1 reads SGHNT; CDR2 reads YYREEE (reference sequence). The ends were cut back, 0 bases at V and 1 base at J, with 4 bases in the middle. As for this clone: The same CDR3 can be traced to other DNA sequences in this sample.

Measured with immunoSEQ multiplex PCR; TCRdb has only the in-frame clones, and not every one. The sample lists roughly 400,000 clones, around 90% occurring once. Specimen: PBMCs or T cells enriched from blood (not recorded which). The sequence was obtained from a middle-aged woman with acute COVID-19. The chain uses TRBV5-4 and TRBJ1-1; D is unresolved. CDR3 in amino acids: CASSLGRNTEAFF. The CDR3 DNA is TGTGCCAGCAGCTTGGGCAGGAACACTGAAGCTTTCTTT.